What follows are 3 T cell receptor beta chains derived from one specimen sequenced in a study of CD8+ T cells in alopecia areata. cDNA prepared by RNA extraction and subsequent reverse transcription served as the template for sequencing. Sequencing was performed with immunoSEQ multiplex PCR; in TCRdb, only in-frame clones are kept and a portion is missing. Of 250,000 to 350,000 clones listed, 60% were seen once; the top ten hold about 0.88%. The treatment here: oral pan-JAK inhibitor, 5-10 mg twice daily. The material was CD4+ T cells sorted from blood, obtained around week 54, from a patient treated with tofacitinib. These receptors all come from a human donor with alopecia areata.

This chain links TRBV29-1 with TRBJ2-5, with D perhaps matching TRBD1 (6 bases). Deletions cut 3 bases from V and 3 bases from J, with 8 bases between. Germline assignment: CDR1 SQVTM and CDR2 ANQGSEA. CDR3 length: 12 residues. CDR3 loop: CSVDRGEETQYF. CDR3 bases: TGCAGCGTTGACAGGGGAGAAGAGACCCAGTACTTC.

The chain joins TRBV6-5 to TRBJ2-2, with 10 bases identical to TRBD1. This CDR3 is built from 14 residues. CDR1 MNHEY and CDR2 SVGAGI come from the germline V gene. With 5 bases clipped from V and 7 bases from J, the junction kept 4 bases outside the gene matches. CDR3 in amino acids: CASSRTGGIGELFF. The CDR3 bases are TGTGCCAGCAGTAGGACAGGGGGAATCGGGGAGCTGTTTTTT.

This clone is a singleton in its sample. The chain combines TRBV2 with TRBJ1-1; D gene uncertain. The CDR3 runs 14 residues. V dropped 8 bases and J dropped 2 bases, with 15 bases sitting between them. Germline values: CDR1 SNHLY, CDR2 FYNNEI. The CDR3 region is CASSSLGRNTEAFF. The CDR3 DNA is TGTGCCAGCTCCTCTCTTGGCAGAAACACTGAAGCTTTCTTT.